What follows are 24 T cell receptor beta chains derived from one specimen sequenced in a study of post-analysis software for immune sequencing data. Unique molecular identifiers were present in the TCR beta cDNA libraries. TCRdb re-called the PCR reads with MiXCR, one entry per CDR3 protein. The data show approximately 660,000 distinct CDR3 sequences, with approximately 60% seen just once and about 10% held by the top ten. Findings and limits, study-wide: The five TRBV segments detected at higher frequency in patients than in controls included TRBV5-6, TRBV5-1 and TRBV20-1.

Their cognate antigens are unknown. The specimen was blood. These receptors were obtained from a girl aged 2 to 10 with multiple sclerosis.

This chain joins TRBV11-2 and TRBJ1-2; D call uncertain. Trimming took 0 bases from V and 10 from J, leaving 12 bases between them. From germline, CDR1 is SGHAT and CDR2 FQNNGV. The CDR3 runs to 13 residues. CDR3 loop: CASSLDSFGDYTF. DNA of the CDR3: TGTGCCAGCAGCTTAGATAGTTTTGGGGACTACACCTTC.

This chain joins TRBV5-6 and TRBJ1-1, with unresolved D. The V and J ends lost 0 bases and 4 bases respectively, with 13 bases between them. Germline V gives CDR1 SGHDT, CDR2 YYEEEE. The CDR3 extends over 15 amino acids. CDR3 DNA sequence: TGTGCCAGCAGCTTGGGGGTCTTAGGTACCACTGAAGCTTTCTTT. This encodes CASSLGVLGTTEAFF.

This clonotype came up a few times. The chain is built from TRBV6-6 and TRBJ2-7, with 8 bases aligning to TRBD1. Germline V gene lookup returns CDR1 MNHNY and CDR2 SVGAGI (reference sequence). This CDR3 is 15 amino acids long. J gave up 3 bases and V 5 bases, and 9 bases lay outside the gene matches. CDR3 DNA: TGTGCCAGCAGTCCCGAGGACAGGGACAGCTACGAGCAGTACTTC. Protein: CASSPEDRDSYEQYF.

The chain combines TRBV4-3 with TRBJ2-3; D unresolved. Germline V lookup: CDR1 LGHNA, CDR2 YSLEER. V was pared by 0 bases and J by 5 bases, with 9 bases between. The CDR3 is 14 amino acids. The DNA for the CDR3 is TGCGCCAGCAGCCAAGATCCCGTACTAGATACGCAGTATTTT. It encodes CASSQDPVLDTQYF.

This clonotype came up once. The V call is TRBV6-1, the J call TRBJ1-2; D unresolved. Trimming left V 0 bases short and J 6 bases short, with 11 bases between. The CDR3 is made up of 14 amino acids. Germline V gene data show CDR1 as MNHNS and CDR2 as SASEGT. In DNA, the CDR3 is TGTGCCAGCAGTGAAGCGCTTCGAATCCATGGCTACACCTTC. Protein product: CASSEALRIHGYTF.

This clonotype was counted only a few times. This chain connects TRBV29-1 to TRBJ1-3, with 8 bases that match TRBD1. The CDR3 spans 13 residues. Germline CDR1 reads SQVTM; CDR2 reads ANQGSEA. Trimming took 4 bases from V and 4 from J; bases not matched to a gene: 3. The CDR3 here is CSVARGQGNTIYF. The CDR3 region has the DNA TGCAGCGTTGCCAGGGGGCAAGGAAACACCATATATTTT. Based on the CDR3 plus reference TRBV29-1 and TRBJ1-3, the full variable domain is SAVISQKPSRDICQRGTSLTIQCQVDSQVTMMFWYRQQPGQSLTLIATANQGSEATYESGFVIDKFPISRPNLTFSTLTVSNMSPEDSSIYLCSVARGQGNTIYFGEGSWLTVV.

The chain is built from TRBV6-1 and TRBJ2-5; D might be TRBD1 or TRBD2, each matching 6 bases. Germline V gives CDR1 MNHNS, CDR2 SASEGT. This CDR3 comprises 15 residues. The ends were cut back, 3 bases at V and 11 bases at J, with 22 bases in the middle. The CDR3 nucleotides are TGTGCCAGCAGTGACTGGGGACACATTCGGAGGGAGCAGTACTTC. It is translated as CASSDWGHIRREQYF.

This clonotype was seen a few times. V is TRBV20-1 and J is TRBJ1-5, with D maybe TRBD1 (6 bases). The V gene lost 5 bases and the J gene lost 5 bases, with 19 bases spanning the gap. Germline assignment: CDR1 DFQATT and CDR2 SNEGSKA (reference sequence). The CDR3 runs to 15 residues. In DNA, the CDR3 is TGCAGTGCTCCTAAACAGGGTAGAGGACATCAGCCCCAGCATTTT. Its protein is CSAPKQGRGHQPQHF.

This clonotype turned up a few times. The V call is TRBV4-1, the J call TRBJ2-3, with D perhaps assigned TRBD1 or TRBD2 (6 bases each). The germline V gene encodes CDR1 MGHRA and CDR2 YSYEKL. The V end lost 1 base, the J end lost 2 bases, and 13 bases lay between the germline ends. The CDR3 length is 16 residues. CDR3 DNA: TGCGCCAGCAGCCAAGGGGGGCGGGGTACCACAGATACGCAGTATTTT. It encodes CASSQGGRGTTDTQYF.

The chain is built from TRBV6-1 and TRBJ2-7; a possible D gene is TRBD1 (6 bases). Germline loops: CDR1 MNHNS, CDR2 SASEGT. The V end lost 1 base, the J end lost 2 bases, and 12 bases lay between the germline ends. This CDR3 spans 15 amino acids. The CDR3, as DNA: TGTGCCAGCAGTGAAGTATCAGGGGCGACCTACGAGCAGTACTTC. Translated, it gives CASSEVSGATYEQYF.

V gene TRBV15 combines with J gene TRBJ2-5; the match to TRBD1 covers 8 bases. The CDR3 runs 17 residues. J gave up 0 bases and V 3 bases, and 9 bases lay outside the gene matches. From germline, CDR1 is LNHNV and CDR2 YYDKDF (reference sequence). The DNA of the CDR3 is TGTGCCACCAGCAGGGGTAGGACAGGGCCGGACCAAGAGACCCAGTACTTC. Translating it yields CATSRGRTGPDQETQYF.

The gene calls are TRBV6-6 and TRBJ2-1; 12 bases agree with TRBD2. The CDR3 loop spans 13 amino acids. J lost 4 bases, V lost 9 bases, and 1 base had no gene match. Per the germline V gene, CDR1 is MNHNY and CDR2 is SVGAGI (reference sequence). CDR3: CARGTSGYNEQFF. The CDR3 bases are TGTGCCAGGGGGACTAGCGGGTACAATGAGCAGTTCTTC.

A remark on this clonotype: An end of the junction does not agree with germline; a read error may underlie this. CDR3 in amino acids: CASSHRVNSPPHF. The CDR3 DNA is TGTGCCAGCAGCCATCGGGTTAATTCACCCCCCCACTTT. The chain couples TRBV3-1 to TRBJ1-6; D not certain. The CDR3 length is 13 residues. From germline, CDR1 is LGHDT and CDR2 YNNKEL (reference sequence).

The chain joins TRBV5-1 to TRBJ2-3; D is unresolved. V shed 1 base and J shed 2 bases, with 5 bases lying between them. The germline gives CDR1 SGHRS, CDR2 YFSETQ. The CDR3 is 13 residues long. The CDR3 DNA reads TGCGCCAGCAGCTTGAAACCCACAGATACGCAGTATTTT. Amino acids: CASSLKPTDTQYF.

The gene calls are TRBV5-1 and TRBJ1-5, with D possibly TRBD1 on 5 matching bases. This CDR3 region has 15 residues. Looked up from germline, CDR1 is SGHRS and CDR2 is YFSETQ. V lost 3 bases to trimming and J lost 1 base, with 11 bases between them. The CDR3 DNA reads TGCGCCAGCAGCTGGAGGGGCGGAAGCAATCAGCCCCAGCATTTT. Translated, it gives CASSWRGGSNQPQHF.

The chain carries TRBV12-3 or TRBV12-4 and TRBJ2-7; 8 bases fit TRBD2. The V and J ends lost 3 bases and 2 bases, in that order; junction bases with no gene match: 6. The CDR3 is made up of 15 amino acids. The CDR3 sequence is CASSFERGNTYEQYF. The CDR3 DNA sequence: TGTGCCAGCAGTTTCGAGCGGGGGAATACCTACGAGCAGTACTTC.

This chain joins TRBV20-1 and TRBJ2-3; D is possibly TRBD1 or TRBD2 (5 bases each). Trimming shortened V by 5 bases and J by 4 bases, and 13 bases separated the two germline ends. The CDR3 runs to 13 residues. The germline V gene encodes CDR1 DFQATT and CDR2 SNEGSKA (reference sequence). The CDR3 bases are TGCAGTGCTCCAAAGCAGGGAGCAGATACGCAGTATTTT. It translates to CSAPKQGADTQYF.

This clonotype was seen more than once but under ten times. The chain joins TRBV6-2 or TRBV6-3 to TRBJ2-3, with D uncertain. V gave up 4 bases and J gave up 0 bases, with 14 bases separating them. CDR1 is MNHEY and CDR2 is SVGEGT in the germline V gene. The CDR3 sequence is 16 residues long. The CDR3 region is CASSSGPGSSTDTQYF. The CDR3 DNA reads as TGTGCCAGCAGTTCAGGCCCGGGCTCTAGCACAGATACGCAGTATTTT.

The chain joins TRBV7-2 to TRBJ2-3; a possible D gene is TRBD2 (5 bases). This CDR3 contains 15 residues. Trimming stripped 5 bases from V and 0 bases from J, with 12 bases between. Germline CDR1 SGHTA, CDR2 FQGNSA. This CDR3 reads CASSHRTASTDTQYF. CDR3 nucleotide sequence: TGTGCCAGCAGCCATCGGACTGCTAGCACAGATACGCAGTATTTT. The variable domain in full, completed from reference TRBV7-2 and TRBJ2-3, reads GAGVSQSPSNKVTEKGKDVELRCDPISGHTALYWYRQSLGQGLEFLIYFQGNSAPDKSGLPSDRFSAERTGGSVSTLTIQRTQQEDSAVYLCASSHRTASTDTQYFGPGTRLTVL.

V usage is TRBV12-3 or TRBV12-4 and J usage is TRBJ1-2, with D possibly matching TRBD1 (6 bases). The V gene lost 3 bases and the J gene lost 7 bases, with 9 bases spanning the gap. The CDR3 has 12 residues. The CDR3 DNA reads TGTGCCAGCAGTTTTGGGACACCTGGCTACACCTTC. Translation gives CASSFGTPGYTF.

The V and J genes are TRBV29-1 and TRBJ2-6; D is uncertain. Germline values: CDR1 SQVTM, CDR2 ANQGSEA. The CDR3 length is 13 residues. Trimming shortened V by 5 bases and J by 2 bases, and 7 bases separated the two germline ends. CDR3 nucleotides: TGCAGCGTTCCATTCCCTGGGGCCAACGTCCTGACTTTC. Its translation: CSVPFPGANVLTF.

The V gene is TRBV7-2, the J gene TRBJ1-5, with TRBD1 matching 10 bases. The length of the CDR3 is 14 residues. Germline V gene sequence: CDR1 SGHTA, CDR2 FQGNSA. The trim removed 1 base at V and 9 bases at J, leaving 3 bases unmatched. The chain's CDR3 is CASSLERTGGPQHF. The DNA for the CDR3 is TGTGCCAGCAGCTTAGAAAGGACAGGGGGGCCCCAGCATTTT.

This clonotype was found many times. This chain uses TRBV10-3 with TRBJ2-4; 9 bases align to TRBD1. Looked up from germline, CDR1 is ENHRY and CDR2 is SYGVKD. Germline trimming cut 10 bases from V and 1 base from J; bases unmatched to any gene: 11. The CDR3 runs 16 residues. The CDR3 sequence: CATTNADRGAKNIQYF. As DNA, the CDR3 is TGTGCCACAACAAACGCCGACAGGGGGGCCAAAAACATTCAGTACTTC.

The rearrangement uses TRBV29-1 and TRBJ2-3; 7 bases are a match to TRBD2. Germline loops: CDR1 SQVTM, CDR2 ANQGSEA. This CDR3 is 15 amino acids long. Germline trimming cut 4 bases from V and 1 base from J; bases unmatched to any gene: 8. The CDR3 protein is CSVGRAGVGTDTQYF. The CDR3 DNA reads TGCAGCGTTGGAAGGGCGGGAGTTGGCACAGATACGCAGTATTTT.